This TCR beta chain was captured in a study of cytomegalovirus exposure and HLA in healthy donors. For this clone: Its matching antigen is unknown.

Researchers ran the PCR with 60 Vbeta and 13 Jbeta primers. Assay used: immunoSEQ multiplex PCR; TCRdb lists only in-frame clones, some missing. The table lists fewer than 200,000 clones, roughly 80% of them singletons. CDR1 GTSNPN and CDR2 SVGIG come from the germline V gene (reference sequence). The ends lost 1 base at V and 4 bases at J; junction bases unmatched: 6. The CDR3 totals 15 residues. General observations from the study: Upon later analysis, HLA-associated TCR beta chains proved more clonally expanded than other, equally common chains. Later analysis associated a missense DCLRE1C variant with TCR beta V- and J-gene trimming. The authors reported that TCR beta sequences could predict HLA-A and HLA-B alleles. These predictions were accurate for most subjects in the first cohort.

This clonotype was obtained from a female donor in good health and CMV-seronegative. The sample was PBMCs. The chain employs TRBV30 and TRBJ2-2, with TRBD2 matching over 7 bases. The CDR3 loop reads CAWSGGGRFTGELFF. The CDR3 DNA follows: TGTGCCTGGAGTGGAGGCGGGAGATTCACCGGGGAGCTGTTTTTT.